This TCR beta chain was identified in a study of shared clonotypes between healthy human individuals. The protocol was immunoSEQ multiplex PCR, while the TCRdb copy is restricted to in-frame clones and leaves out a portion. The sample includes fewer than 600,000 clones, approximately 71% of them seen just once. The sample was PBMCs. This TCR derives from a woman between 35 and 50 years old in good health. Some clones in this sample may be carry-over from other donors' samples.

In nucleotides, the CDR3 is TGTGCCAGCAGCGGTGGGGGACAGGGGTACGAGCAGTACTTC. Translation gives CASSGGGQGYEQYF. The chain links TRBV9 to TRBJ2-7, with 10 bases that match TRBD1. The CDR3 consists of 14 residues. Germline CDR1 and CDR2: SGDLS and YYNGEE. After removal of 3 bases from V and 4 bases from J, the junction contained 4 bases not matched to a gene.